A selection of T cell receptor beta chains follows, all from one sample in a study of blood T cell repertoires in COVID-19. Generated by immunoSEQ multiplex PCR, the TCRdb table keeps only in-frame clones and is missing some. Among some 450,000 clones listed, approximately 90% were seen once. The sequencing input was peripheral blood. These receptors were taken from a woman aged 50 to 60 with COVID-19, enrolled during active disease. CDR3s include the opening cysteine and the closing phenylalanine or tryptophan. A D gene is named only where the DNA matches it firmly. The size entry is marked missing in some rows and otherwise reads once, few, many or a size class.

TGTGCCAGCAGCCCCTCGCGTTCGGGACTAGCGACGGACGAGCAGTACTTC	CASSPSRSGLATDEQYF	.	TRBD2	TRBV7-9	TRBJ2-7
TGTGCCAGCAGCCTGGCTGTGGGGACATATGGCTACACCTTC	CASSLAVGTYGYTF	few	.	TRBV5-4	TRBJ1-2
TGTGCCAGCAGCCAAGAAGTGACACCCCTGTCCAATGGCTACACCTTC	CASSQEVTPLSNGYTF	.	.	TRBV3-1/TRBV3-2	TRBJ1-2
TGTGCCAGTCAACTCGGGACAGGGGAAGAAAAACTGTTTTTT	CASQLGTGEEKLFF	.	TRBD1	TRBV9	TRBJ1-4
TGTGCCAGCAGAGACAGCCTTAACTATGGCTACACCTTC	CASRDSLNYGYTF	.	.	TRBV2	TRBJ1-2
TGTGCCAGCAGCTTTAGGAGCGGCGCATACAATGAGCAGTTCTTC	CASSFRSGAYNEQFF	.	.	TRBV5-6	TRBJ2-1
TGCGCCAGCAGGCAGACTAGCGGGGGGCCAGAGCTGTTTTTT	CASRQTSGGPELFF	.	TRBD2	TRBV5-1	TRBJ2-2
TGTGCCAGTAGTATGGCCCTTACAGGGGCGAACACTGAAGCTTTCTTT	CASSMALTGANTEAFF	.	TRBD1	TRBV19	TRBJ1-1
TGTGCCAGCAGTAAGGCTAGCGGGGGGGCGGCGGATACGCAGTATTTT	CASSKASGGAADTQYF	.	TRBD2	TRBV2	TRBJ2-3
TGCGCCAGCAGCTTGGTAAACGAGCAGTACTTC	CASSLVNEQYF	.	.	TRBV5-1	TRBJ2-7
TGTGCCAGCAGCCCGGGGTCGGACTCAAACAATGAGCAGTTCTTC	CASSPGSDSNNEQFF	.	.	TRBV9	TRBJ2-1
TGTGCCAGCAGCCAGGGCGGTGGGATTATGGGCTACGAGCAGTACTTC	CASSQGGGIMGYEQYF	.	.	TRBV7-2	TRBJ2-7
TGCGCCAGCAGGCCCGGACAGAGTAATCAGCCCCAGCATTTT	CASRPGQSNQPQHF	.	.	TRBV10-2	TRBJ1-5
TGCGCCAGCAGCCAAGAGGGGGGGGCGGTCCGGGAGACCCAGTACTTC	CASSQEGGAVRETQYF	.	.	TRBV4-1	TRBJ2-5
TGTGCCAGCATCCGGGTTTCCGAGCAGTACTTC	CASIRVSEQYF	.	.	TRBV2	TRBJ2-7
TGTGCCACCAGCAGAGAACTAGCGAAAAACAATGAGCAGTTCTTC	CATSRELAKNNEQFF	.	TRBD2	TRBV15	TRBJ2-1
TGTGCCAGCAGCTTAGGGGGCCAGGGCACCTCTGGAAACACCATATATTTT	CASSLGGQGTSGNTIYF	.	.	TRBV7-6	TRBJ1-3
TGCGCCAGCAGCCTGGGACAGACGAACACTGAAGCTTTCTTT	CASSLGQTNTEAFF	few	TRBD1	TRBV5-1	TRBJ1-1
TGTGCCAGCAGCCAAGGCAGCGGGGCAAAGACCCAGTACTTC	CASSQGSGAKTQYF	few	TRBD2	TRBV7-3	TRBJ2-5
TGTGCCAGCAGCTCTTTCTCCGGGACAGGGTTTGGCACAGATACGCAGTATTTT	CASSSFSGTGFGTDTQYF	.	TRBD1	TRBV5-8	TRBJ2-3
TGTGCCAGTAGTACTGACAGTCGGGCCTACGAGCAGTACTTC	CASSTDSRAYEQYF	.	.	TRBV19	TRBJ2-7
TGCGCCAGCAGCCGACGCGGAGGTGATGGCGATACGCAGTATTTT	CASSRRGGDGDTQYF	.	.	TRBV5-1	TRBJ2-3
TGTGCCAGCAGTATCAGGGGCTCTAGCACAGATACGCAGTATTTT	CASSIRGSSTDTQYF	.	.	TRBV13	TRBJ2-3
TGCGCCAGCAGCTTGGGGCTAGTAGGCAATGAGCAGTTCTTC	CASSLGLVGNEQFF	.	.	TRBV5-1	TRBJ2-1
TGTGCCAGCAGCTTAGCGCTGGGGGGGGCTGAAGCTTTCTTT	CASSLALGGAEAFF	.	.	TRBV7-2	TRBJ1-1
TGCGCCAGCAGCCCGACGGGGGTTCTCTATGGCTACACCTTC	CASSPTGVLYGYTF	few	.	TRBV5-1	TRBJ1-2
TGTGCCAGCAGTTTCGGGACAGGGGTAGAGCAGTACTTC	CASSFGTGVEQYF	.	TRBD1	TRBV27	TRBJ2-7
TGCGCCAGCAGAGGACTAGCGGGGGAGCAGTTCTTC	CASRGLAGEQFF	.	TRBD2	TRBV10-2	TRBJ2-1
TGTGCCAGCAGTTATCAGGAAGGGGGTGAAGCTTTCTTT	CASSYQEGGEAFF	.	.	TRBV6-6	TRBJ1-1
TGTGCCAGCAGCGTTGGGGACAGGGGCCACCCCTTAGACTATGGCTACACCTTC	CASSVGDRGHPLDYGYTF	.	TRBD1	TRBV27	TRBJ1-2
TGTGCCAGCAGTTTCGCGGGGAACTATGGCTACACCTTC	CASSFAGNYGYTF	.	.	TRBV12-3/TRBV12-4	TRBJ1-2
TGTGCCAGCAGCTTCCGAGGGGGGGGCGACTACAATGAGCAGTTCTTC	CASSFRGGGDYNEQFF	.	.	TRBV11-1	TRBJ2-1
TGTGCCTGTCGCGTAGCGGGGGGTCACTACGAGCAGTACTTC	CACRVAGGHYEQYF	.	TRBD2	TRBV30	TRBJ2-7
TGTGCCAGCAGCTTATATGACACAGGATTCTCTGGAAACACCATATATTTT	CASSLYDTGFSGNTIYF	.	.	TRBV7-9	TRBJ1-3
TGTGCCAGCAGCCCGGGACTAGCGGCGATTTACGAGCAGTACTTC	CASSPGLAAIYEQYF	once	TRBD2	TRBV5-8	TRBJ2-7
TGTGCCAGCAGCTTTTCGACAGGGGCCTCCTATGGCTACACCTTC	CASSFSTGASYGYTF	.	TRBD1	TRBV11-2	TRBJ1-2
TGTGCCAGCAGTTCTCTGTCTGGGAGCTATGGCTACACCTTC	CASSSLSGSYGYTF	.	.	TRBV27	TRBJ1-2
TGTGCCAGCAGTGCGACAGGGTTTCAGCCCCAGCATTTT	CASSATGFQPQHF	once	TRBD1	TRBV12-3/TRBV12-4	TRBJ1-5